A single sample is the source of the 14 T cell receptor beta chains below, sequenced in a study of cytomegalovirus exposure and HLA in healthy donors. The study ran its PCR with 60 Vbeta and 13 Jbeta primers. The data were produced by immunoSEQ multiplex PCR, yet TCRdb's version contains in-frame clones alone and is incomplete. This table has some 150,000 clones, less than 85% appearing once. The sample was PBMCs. The receptors stem from a middle-aged man in good health and CMV-seronegative.

The rearrangement joins TRBV10-3 to TRBJ2-3; the match to TRBD2 covers 8 bases. This CDR3 spans 16 amino acids. Germline CDR1 reads ENHRY; CDR2 reads SYGVKD. With V trimmed by 6 bases and J by 3 bases, 11 bases remained unmatched. The CDR3 DNA reads TGTGCCATCAGCGCCGCGGGCGGGGGGTCAACAGATACGCAGTATTTT. Translating it yields CAISAAGGGSTDTQYF.

The chain joins TRBV5-1 to TRBJ1-2, with D uncertain. Per the germline V gene, CDR1 is SGHRS and CDR2 is YFSETQ. The CDR3 is made up of 13 amino acids. Trimming removed 2 bases at V and 6 bases at J, with 11 bases between. As DNA, the CDR3 is TGCGCCAGCAGCTTCAACACGGGTAATGGCTACACCTTC. This sequence encodes CASSFNTGNGYTF. The complete variable domain, with remaining parts taken from reference TRBV5-1 and TRBJ1-2, reads KAGVTQTPRYLIKTRGQQVTLSCSPISGHRSVSWYQQTPGQGLQFLFEYFSETQRNKGNFPGRFSGRQFSNSRSEMNVSTLELGDSALYLCASSFNTGNGYTFGSGTRLTVV.

This CDR3 reads CASTGSQQPQHF. In nucleotides, the CDR3 is TGTGCCAGCACAGGCAGCCAACAGCCCCAGCATTTT. This chain joins TRBV6-6 and TRBJ1-5; D unclear. Trimming pared 7 bases from V and 7 bases from J, leaving 11 bases between. Germline CDR1 MNHNY, CDR2 SVGAGI (reference sequence). This CDR3 region has 12 residues.

V is TRBV7-9 and J is TRBJ2-2; no reliable D call. CDR3 length equals 15 residues. Trimming took off 5 bases at V and 2 bases at J, with 12 bases between the two ends. Germline CDR1 and CDR2: SEHNR and FQNEAQ (reference sequence). CDR3 DNA sequence: TGTGCCAGCAGCCCCACCATACAAAACACCGGGGAGCTGTTTTTT. Translating it yields CASSPTIQNTGELFF. The full variable domain, with the rest looked up from reference TRBV7-9 and TRBJ2-2, is DTGVSQNPRHKITKRGQNVTFRCDPISEHNRLYWYRQTLGQGPEFLTYFQNEAQLEKSRLLSDRFSAERPKGSFSTLEIQRTEQGDSAMYLCASSPTIQNTGELFFGEGSRLTVL.

The chain is built from TRBV29-1 and TRBJ1-3; 7 bases line up with TRBD1. The CDR3 covers 13 residues. Germline CDR1 is SQVTM and CDR2 is ANQGSEA. Trimming took 7 bases from V and 3 from J; bases not matched to a gene: 6. CDR3: CSASQGIGNTIYF. CDR3 nucleotides: TGCAGCGCATCACAGGGGATTGGAAACACCATATATTTT.

The chain carries TRBV7-3 and TRBJ2-3, with unresolved D. The V gene's germline CDR1 is SGHTA and CDR2 FQGTGA. CDR3 length equals 14 residues. V lost 5 bases to trimming and J lost 2 bases, with 11 bases between them. As DNA, the CDR3 is TGTGCCAGCAGCCCCCGTTTCTCCACAGATACGCAGTATTTT. Translation: CASSPRFSTDTQYF.

This rearrangement joins TRBV5-1 to TRBJ1-2; a weak D match, TRBD1 (5 bases). Germline CDR1 is SGHRS and CDR2 is YFSETQ. Trimming removed 4 bases from V and 2 bases from J, with 9 bases in between. The CDR3 runs to 13 residues. In DNA form, the CDR3 reads TGCGCCAGCAGCGGGGGGGGGAACTATGGCTACACCTTC. This codes for CASSGGGNYGYTF.

This chain connects TRBV7-9 to TRBJ2-3, with D tentatively TRBD1 (5 bases). The CDR3 is 16 residues long. V was pared by 3 bases and J by 2 bases, with 15 bases between. The V gene's germline CDR1 is SEHNR and CDR2 FQNEAQ (reference sequence). CDR3 nucleotide sequence: TGTGCCAGCAGCTTTCCCCAGGGATTAAACACAGATACGCAGTATTTT. It yields the protein CASSFPQGLNTDTQYF.

The rearrangement links TRBV4-1 to TRBJ2-7; tentatively, D is TRBD2 (7 bases). The germline V and J ends were trimmed by 0 bases and 7 bases, with 16 bases remaining between them. CDR3 length: 15 amino acids. Germline V CDR1 and CDR2: MGHRA, YSYEKL. The CDR3 is CASSQEGGGLLEQYF. DNA for the CDR3: TGCGCCAGCAGCCAAGAAGGGGGGGGCCTTCTGGAGCAGTACTTC.

V is TRBV7-3 and J is TRBJ1-1; no firm D call. Germline V lookup: CDR1 SGHTA, CDR2 FQGTGA. V dropped 5 bases and J dropped 0 bases, with 7 bases sitting between them. The CDR3 extends over 13 amino acids. The CDR3 DNA reads as TGTGCCAGCAGCCCGGGATTGAACACTGAAGCTTTCTTT. Translating gives CASSPGLNTEAFF.

The V call is TRBV14, the J call TRBJ1-4; 10 bases fit TRBD1. V gave up 1 base and J gave up 10 bases; unmatched junction bases: 9. The germline CDR1 and CDR2 sequences are SGHDN and FVKESK. The CDR3 spans 16 residues. The CDR3 region has the DNA TGTGCCAGCAGCCAAGCCTCCGGGACAGGGGCGAGAAAACTGTTTTTT. This codes for CASSQASGTGARKLFF.

This sequence joins TRBV30 and TRBJ1-3; D unclear. Germline CDR1 GTSNPN, CDR2 SVGIG (reference sequence). This CDR3 contains 12 residues. V was shortened by 8 bases and J by 2 bases, with 10 bases between the two germline ends. The DNA of the CDR3 is TGTGCCGGCCGGGGTGCTGGAAACACCATATATTTT. It is translated as CAGRGAGNTIYF.

This clone was observed once. V and J are TRBV9 and TRBJ2-5; 7 bases match TRBD2. The germline V gene encodes CDR1 SGDLS and CDR2 YYNGEE. The CDR3 consists of 13 residues. J was trimmed by 5 bases and V by 3 bases; bases with no gene match: 4. As DNA, the CDR3 is TGTGCCAGCAGCGGAGGGGAGGGGGAGACCCAGTACTTC. Protein product: CASSGGEGETQYF.

This clone was counted only a few times. This rearrangement joins TRBV4-1 to TRBJ1-5; 8 bases are shared with TRBD1. CDR1 MGHRA and CDR2 YSYEKL come from the germline V gene. This CDR3 region has 14 residues. V lost 4 bases and J lost 4; bases outside the gene matches: 3. CDR3 coding DNA: TGCGCCAGCAGCCCCAGGGGGCAGAATCAGCCCCAGCATTTT. Its translation: CASSPRGQNQPQHF.